This T cell receptor beta chain was obtained from a study of T-cell reconstitution after alpha-beta-depleted transplantation in children. During its preparation, the TCRbeta library received unique molecular identifiers. Using its own MiXCR run on the PCR reads, TCRdb lists one record per CDR3 protein. Of about 470,000 distinct CDR3 sequences in the sample, around two fifths were seen once. This clonotype was detected once. The target antigen is unknown. General study findings and limits: T-cell numbers and diversity one year post-transplant derived largely from freshly generated T cells. The origin of alpha-beta T cells about two months after transplant was reportedly several hundred expanded graft clones. Surviving thymic progenitors and recipient T cells were the source of high TCRbeta diversity at day 60 in some patients.

The CDR3 has 16 amino acids. Trimming pared 2 bases from V and 2 bases from J, leaving 14 bases between. The material sequenced was PBMCs, taken before TCRalphabeta/CD19-depleted stem cell transplant. The source of this sequence is a girl aged 2-10 years with aplastic anemia, due to receive a stem cell transplant. The rearrangement links TRBV12-3 or TRBV12-4 to TRBJ2-3, with D possibly being TRBD2 (5 bases). CDR3 in DNA: TGTGCCAGCAGTTTATCTTCCGGCGGGTACACAGATACGCAGTATTTT. Its translation: CASSLSSGGYTDTQYF.